Sequencing of this T cell receptor (beta chain) was carried out in a study of cytomegalovirus exposure and HLA in healthy donors. CDR1 LGHNA and CDR2 YNFKEQ come from the germline V gene. The CDR3 length is 12 residues. The ends lost 3 bases at V and 9 bases at J; junction bases unmatched: 1. Profiling relied on immunoSEQ multiplex PCR, and the TCRdb table lists in-frame clones only, not all of them. The data show approximately 260,000 clones, around 88% seen once. The chain joins TRBV4-2 to TRBJ1-4, with TRBD1 matching over 7 bases. Sequencing was done on a sample of PBMCs. The clonotype comes from a woman aged 25 to 45 in good health and CMV-seropositive. The chain's CDR3 is CASSQDRQKLFF. The DNA of the CDR3 is TGTGCCAGCAGCCAGGACAGGCAAAAACTGTTTTTT.